This entry lists 31 T cell receptor beta chains sequenced from one sample in a study of shared T cell receptors in the human thymus. Here immunoSEQ multiplex PCR was the method, and the copy in TCRdb shows in-frame clones only, minus some. This repertoire shows roughly 500,000 clones, approximately 80% found once; its top ten account for roughly 0.013%. This sample was also put to use in a study of human thymus T cells.

Sample: thymocytes. These receptors all come from a boy under two years old with a congenital heart defect.

The chain is built from TRBV4-2 and TRBJ1-2, with TRBD1 matching over 7 bases. Germline lookup yields CDR1 LGHNA and CDR2 YNFKEQ. The CDR3 is 16 amino acids. V lost 3 bases to trimming and J lost 8 bases; unmatched junction nucleotides: 15. CDR3 DNA: TGTGCCAGCAGCCATCCAAGCCCCCGACAGGGTGCGGGCTACACCTTC. It encodes CASSHPSPRQGAGYTF.

This chain joins TRBV5-1 and TRBJ2-3, with D tentatively TRBD1 (5 bases). The CDR3 sequence is 16 residues long. V lost 1 base and J 6 bases, leaving 18 bases between the germline ends. CDR1 and CDR2 (germline): SGHRS, YFSETQ. The CDR3 sequence is CASSLTRDNIVDTQYF. In nucleotides, the CDR3 is TGCGCCAGCAGCTTGACCAGGGATAATATAGTGGATACGCAGTATTTT.

This chain joins TRBV2 and TRBJ2-1, with TRBD2 matching 9 bases. Germline values: CDR1 SNHLY, CDR2 FYNNEI. Germline trimming cut 5 bases from V and 4 bases from J; bases unmatched to any gene: 12. This CDR3 is built from 17 residues. The CDR3 coding sequence is TGTGCCAGCAGTCCGACCTCGACTAGCGGCCAGTACAATGAGCAGTTCTTC. As protein: CASSPTSTSGQYNEQFF.

The rearrangement joins TRBV4-1 to TRBJ2-7, with D unresolved. Germline V gene data show CDR1 as MGHRA and CDR2 as YSYEKL. The CDR3 totals 14 residues. V was clipped by 3 bases and J by 3 bases, with 12 bases between them. CDR3 DNA sequence: TGCGCCAGCAGCCACCCTTGGGCCCTCTACGAGCAGTACTTC. The encoded protein is CASSHPWALYEQYF.

The chain joins TRBV7-2 to TRBJ2-2; D call uncertain. The CDR3 covers 12 residues. V was shortened by 5 bases and J by 3 bases, with 4 bases between the two germline ends. Germline V lookup: CDR1 SGHTA, CDR2 FQGNSA. The CDR3 DNA reads TGTGCCAGCAGCCTCCACACCGGGGAGCTGTTTTTT. Translated: CASSLHTGELFF.

This rearrangement joins TRBV11-2 to TRBJ2-4, with no clear D. This CDR3 spans 14 amino acids. The germline gives CDR1 SGHAT, CDR2 FQNNGV. The ends were cut back, 4 bases at V and 0 bases at J, with 7 bases in the middle. The CDR3 DNA reads TGTGCCAGCAGCTCCCCCCTAGCCAAAAACATTCAGTACTTC. Translating it yields CASSSPLAKNIQYF.

This chain joins TRBV21-1 and TRBJ1-1; the D call TRBD1 from the table was never checked on the DNA. TRBV21-1 is reported as a pseudogene. The CDR3 loop spans 14 amino acids. The CDR3 DNA reads as TGTGCCAGCAGCAAATGGGACAAGAACACTGAAGCTTTCTTT. Translated: CASSKWDKNTEAFF.

The chain is built from TRBV19 and TRBJ2-7, with D possibly being TRBD2 (6 bases). This CDR3 comprises 14 residues. V was clipped by 5 bases and J by 0 bases, with 11 bases between them. The germline V gene has CDR1 LNHDA and CDR2 SQIVND (reference sequence). CDR3 residues: CASSGGLTSYEQYF. The CDR3 DNA sequence: TGTGCCAGTAGTGGAGGGCTAACCTCCTACGAGCAGTACTTC.

The chain employs TRBV29-1 and TRBJ2-1, with 8 bases matching TRBD2. The V and J ends lost 3 bases and 7 bases, in that order; junction bases with no gene match: 5. Germline CDR1 reads SQVTM; CDR2 reads ANQGSEA. The CDR3 consists of 13 residues. CDR3 in amino acids: CSVDSGRVNEQFF. Written as DNA, the CDR3 is TGCAGCGTTGATTCCGGGAGGGTGAATGAGCAGTTCTTC.

The chain uses TRBV7-6 and TRBJ2-7; maybe TRBD1 (6 bases). The V gene lost 5 bases and the J gene lost 6 bases, with 14 bases spanning the gap. CDR1 is SGHVS and CDR2 is FNYEAQ in the germline V gene. The CDR3 contains 13 residues. The CDR3 bases are TGTGCCAGCAGCCCTAGGACAGCCGGCGAGCAGTACTTC. Protein product: CASSPRTAGEQYF.

This clone came up a few times. The V and J genes are TRBV28 and TRBJ1-4; TRBD1 is a possible D gene (6 bases). The CDR3 is 14 residues long. Germline V lookup: CDR1 MDHEN, CDR2 SYDVKM. Trimming shortened V by 2 bases and J by 5 bases, and 9 bases separated the two germline ends. The CDR3 sequence: CASSLNRENEKLFF. As DNA, the CDR3 is TGTGCCAGCAGTTTAAACAGGGAGAATGAAAAACTGTTTTTT.

This clone has a handful of counts. V usage is TRBV28 and J usage is TRBJ2-7, with a tentative D call TRBD2 (6 bases). Trimming cost V 7 bases and J 2 bases, with 18 bases left between them. Germline values: CDR1 MDHEN, CDR2 SYDVKM. The CDR3 has 15 residues. In DNA form, the CDR3 reads TGTGCCAGCAAACGGCGGGACCAACCCCCCTACGAGCAGTACTTC. It translates to CASKRRDQPPYEQYF.

The chain combines TRBV27 with TRBJ2-5; no reliable D call. Trimming took off 5 bases at V and 0 bases at J, with 7 bases between the two ends. CDR3 length: 13 residues. Germline V gene sequence: CDR1 MNHEY, CDR2 SMNVEV (reference sequence). The CDR3 sequence is CASSRRYQETQYF. CDR3 nucleotide sequence: TGTGCCAGCAGTCGCAGGTACCAAGAGACCCAGTACTTC.

This rearrangement joins TRBV7-9 to TRBJ2-7, with D tentatively TRBD2 (6 bases). Trimming pared 5 bases from V and 4 bases from J, leaving 24 bases between. CDR3 length equals 17 residues. Germline V gene data show CDR1 as SEHNR and CDR2 as FQNEAQ (reference sequence). CDR3 nucleotides: TGTGCCAGCAGCAATAGCTCGCAGGAGGGGATTTGGTACGAGCAGTACTTC. Translated: CASSNSSQEGIWYEQYF. The variable domain in full, with the rest retrieved from reference TRBV7-9 and TRBJ2-7, is DTGVSQNPRHKITKRGQNVTFRCDPISEHNRLYWYRQTLGQGPEFLTYFQNEAQLEKSRLLSDRFSAERPKGSFSTLEIQRTEQGDSAMYLCASSNSSQEGIWYEQYFGPGTRLTVT.

J is TRBJ2-3 and V is TRBV6-5, with TRBD2 as a possible D gene (5 bases). Germline CDR1 MNHEY, CDR2 SVGAGI. V shed 0 bases and J shed 2 bases, with 12 bases lying between them. The length of the CDR3 is 16 residues. CDR3 nucleotides: TGTGCCAGCAGTTACTCGAGGGTAGCGAACACAGATACGCAGTATTTT. Translating it yields CASSYSRVANTDTQYF.

This clone was seen just once. The CDR3 region has the DNA TGCGCCAGCAGTCTCCATCCAGGCTACGAGCAGTACTTC. Translated, it gives CASSLHPGYEQYF. V is TRBV4-1 and J is TRBJ2-7; no firm D call. From germline, CDR1 is MGHRA and CDR2 YSYEKL. This CDR3 spans 13 amino acids. The ends were cut back, 6 bases at V and 3 bases at J, with 12 bases in the middle.

The chain combines TRBV4-1 with TRBJ1-2, with 9 bases aligning to TRBD1. This CDR3 is built from 15 residues. The V gene's germline CDR1 is MGHRA and CDR2 YSYEKL. Germline trimming cut 3 bases from V and 2 bases from J; bases unmatched to any gene: 4. CDR3 nucleotide sequence: TGCGCCAGCAGCCAGGTGACAGGGGGGAACTATGGCTACACCTTC. As protein: CASSQVTGGNYGYTF.

The CDR3 here is CASSSRTSGIYYNEQFF. CDR3 in DNA: TGTGCCAGCAGTTCCAGGACTAGCGGGATCTATTACAATGAGCAGTTCTTC. The chain has TRBV27 and TRBJ2-1; TRBD2 matches 12 bases. CDR3 size: 17 residues. V trimming: 4 bases; J trimming: 4 bases; junction bases outside the gene matches: 8. Germline values: CDR1 MNHEY, CDR2 SMNVEV (reference sequence).

This clone was recorded many times. The chain recombines TRBV19 with TRBJ2-4; D may be TRBD2 (5 bases). Germline CDR1 and CDR2: LNHDA and SQIVND (reference sequence). The CDR3 consists of 12 residues. V was shortened by 9 bases and J by 1 base, with 7 bases between the two germline ends. CDR3 DNA sequence: TGTGCCAGCCGCGGGGCCAAAAACATTCAGTACTTC. This translates into CASRGAKNIQYF.

V gene TRBV28 combines with J gene TRBJ2-3; 10 bases agree with TRBD2. Germline lookup yields CDR1 MDHEN and CDR2 SYDVKM. After removal of 6 bases from V and 4 bases from J, the junction contained 7 bases not matched to a gene. The length of the CDR3 is 15 residues. The CDR3 coding sequence is TGTGCCAGCAGGCTAGCGGGAGTTTCTGCAGATACGCAGTATTTT. Protein: CASRLAGVSADTQYF.

This clone was seen once. The chain combines TRBV9 with TRBJ2-5, with 10 bases that match TRBD2. CDR3 size: 17 residues. Germline V lookup: CDR1 SGDLS, CDR2 YYNGEE. J lost 1 base, V lost 4 bases, and 10 bases had no gene match. CDR3 protein: CASSLGASGRSQETQYF. The CDR3 DNA reads as TGTGCCAGCAGCCTTGGGGCTAGCGGGAGAAGCCAAGAGACCCAGTACTTC. Full variable domain (outside the CDR3, taken from reference TRBV9 and TRBJ2-5): DSGVTQTPKHLITATGQRVTLRCSPRSGDLSVYWYQQSLDQGLQFLIQYYNGEERAKGNILERFSAQQFPDLHSELNLSSLELGDSALYFCASSLGASGRSQETQYFGPGTRLLVL.

The rearrangement links TRBV2 to TRBJ2-7; D may be TRBD2 (5 bases). Trimming removed 7 bases from V and 7 bases from J, with 8 bases in between. The CDR3 is made up of 10 amino acids. CDR1 is SNHLY and CDR2 is FYNNEI in the germline V gene. The CDR3 DNA follows: TGTGCCAGCACCACGGGGGAGCAGTACTTC. Residues: CASTTGEQYF.

This clone was recorded a few times. This sequence joins TRBV6-1 and TRBJ1-5; D uncertain. The CDR3 runs 15 residues. In germline, CDR1 is MNHNS, CDR2 SASEGT. The V and J ends lost 6 bases and 3 bases respectively, with 15 bases between them. CDR3: CASREEDNPNQPQHF. Written as DNA, the CDR3 is TGTGCCAGCAGGGAGGAAGACAACCCCAATCAGCCCCAGCATTTT.

The rearrangement joins TRBV7-2 to TRBJ1-2, with 7 positions matching TRBD1. V was pared by 4 bases and J by 3 bases, with 8 bases of the junction left unmatched. CDR1 is SGHTA and CDR2 is FQGNSA in the germline V gene. The CDR3 has 15 amino acids. CDR3: CASSWRRQGDYGYTF. The CDR3, as DNA: TGTGCCAGCAGCTGGCGAAGACAGGGAGACTATGGCTACACCTTC.

The chain links TRBV5-6 to TRBJ2-5; D gene uncertain. Germline V lookup: CDR1 SGHDT, CDR2 YYEEEE. With 4 bases removed from V and 2 bases from J, the gap between germline ends came to 3 bases. The CDR3 covers 11 residues. The DNA of the CDR3 is TGTGCCAGCAGCCATCAAGAGACCCAGTACTTC. This codes for CASSHQETQYF.

In DNA form, the CDR3 reads TGCGCCAGCAGCTTGGACCGCAGGGGCTCCTACGAGCAGTACTTC. It is translated as CASSLDRRGSYEQYF. The rearrangement uses TRBV5-1 and TRBJ2-7; possibly TRBD1 for D (6 bases). The germline V gene has CDR1 SGHRS and CDR2 YFSETQ. Trimming stripped 0 bases from V and 0 bases from J, with 10 bases between. The CDR3 sequence is 15 residues long.

This sequence joins TRBV10-3 and TRBJ2-1, with no clear D. V lost 2 bases to trimming and J lost 8 bases, with 7 bases between them. This CDR3 has 12 amino acids. Germline loops: CDR1 ENHRY, CDR2 SYGVKD. Here the CDR3 DNA reads TGTGCCATCAGTGAGGTTCTAGATGAGCAGTTCTTC. Residues: CAISEVLDEQFF.

The chain recombines TRBV6-5 with TRBJ2-3; 9 nucleotides match TRBD1. Germline V gene lookup returns CDR1 MNHEY and CDR2 SVGAGI. After removal of 6 bases from V and 6 bases from J, the junction contained 10 bases not matched to a gene. There are 15 residues in the CDR3. CDR3 bases: TGTGCCAGCAGACGCAACAGGGGGCAGGGGGATACGCAGTATTTT. It yields the protein CASRRNRGQGDTQYF.

The chain uses TRBV5-1 and TRBJ2-7, with TRBD2 matching 7 bases. The CDR3 has 15 residues. With 4 bases clipped from V and 2 bases from J, the junction kept 9 bases outside the gene matches. Germline V lookup: CDR1 SGHRS, CDR2 YFSETQ. The CDR3 spells CASSGRERGPYEQYF. The CDR3 nucleotides are TGCGCCAGCAGCGGGAGGGAGCGGGGACCCTACGAGCAGTACTTC.

The chain couples TRBV19 to TRBJ1-1; D unclear. The CDR3 is 12 amino acids. Trimming stripped 1 base from V and 7 bases from J, with 7 bases between. CDR1 and CDR2 from the germline V gene are LNHDA and SQIVND (reference sequence). The CDR3 DNA sequence: TGTGCCAGTAGTATAGGAGGGATTGAAGCTTTCTTT. This encodes CASSIGGIEAFF. Drawing the rest from reference TRBV19 and TRBJ1-1, the complete variable domain is DGGITQSPKYLFRKEGQNVTLSCEQNLNHDAMYWYRQDPGQGLRLIYYSQIVNDFQKGDIAEGYSVSREKKESFPLTVTSAQKNPTAFYLCASSIGGIEAFFGQGTRLTVV.

V gene TRBV20-1 combines with J gene TRBJ2-7; the match to TRBD1 covers 7 bases. From germline, CDR1 is DFQATT and CDR2 SNEGSKA (reference sequence). The CDR3 covers 11 residues. V shed 3 bases and J 5 bases; nucleotides not matched to a gene: 1. CDR3 amino acids: CSARRGHEQYF. The CDR3 coding sequence is TGCAGTGCTAGGAGGGGGCACGAGCAGTACTTC.